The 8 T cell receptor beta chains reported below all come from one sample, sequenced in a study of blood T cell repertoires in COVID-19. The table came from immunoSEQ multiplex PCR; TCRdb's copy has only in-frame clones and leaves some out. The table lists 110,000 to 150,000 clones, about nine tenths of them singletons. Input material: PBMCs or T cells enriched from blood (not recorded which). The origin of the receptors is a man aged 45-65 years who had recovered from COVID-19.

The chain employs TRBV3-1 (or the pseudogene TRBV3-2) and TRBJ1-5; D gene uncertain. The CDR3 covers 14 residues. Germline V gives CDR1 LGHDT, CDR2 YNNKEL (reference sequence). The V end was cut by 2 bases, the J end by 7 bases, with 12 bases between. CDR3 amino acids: CASSQSYPGQPQHF. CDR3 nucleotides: TGTGCCAGCAGCCAAAGCTATCCGGGGCAGCCCCAGCATTTT.

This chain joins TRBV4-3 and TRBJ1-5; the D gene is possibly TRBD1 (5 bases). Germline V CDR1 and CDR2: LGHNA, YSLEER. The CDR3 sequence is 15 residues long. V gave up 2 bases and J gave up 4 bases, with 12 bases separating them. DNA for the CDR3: TGCGCCAGCAGCCAAACCCTTCGGGGGAATCAGCCCCAGCATTTT. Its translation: CASSQTLRGNQPQHF.

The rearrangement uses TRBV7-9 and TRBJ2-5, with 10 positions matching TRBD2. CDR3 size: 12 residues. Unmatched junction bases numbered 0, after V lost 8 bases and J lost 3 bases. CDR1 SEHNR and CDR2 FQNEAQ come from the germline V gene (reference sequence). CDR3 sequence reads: CASGLAEETQYF. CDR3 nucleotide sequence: TGTGCCAGCGGACTAGCGGAAGAGACCCAGTACTTC. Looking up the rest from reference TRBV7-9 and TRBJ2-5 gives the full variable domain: DTGVSQNPRHKITKRGQNVTFRCDPISEHNRLYWYRQTLGQGPEFLTYFQNEAQLEKSRLLSDRFSAERPKGSFSTLEIQRTEQGDSAMYLCASGLAEETQYFGPGTRLLVL.

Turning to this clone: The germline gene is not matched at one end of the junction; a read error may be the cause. The CDR3 nucleotides are TGTGCCAGCAGTTTGAACAGCGGGGAGCTGTTTTTT. As protein: CASSLNSGELFF. This chain links TRBV12-3 or TRBV12-4 with TRBJ2-2; no clear D. This CDR3 has 12 amino acids.

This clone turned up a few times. The CDR3 spells CASSILSRVSYTF. In nucleotides, the CDR3 is TGTGCCAGTAGTATCCTAAGCCGGGTGTCCTACACCTTC. The J gene is TRBJ1-2, the V gene TRBV19; D not resolved. V shed 3 bases and J shed 10 bases, with 15 bases lying between them. The germline gives CDR1 LNHDA, CDR2 SQIVND (reference sequence). The CDR3 has 13 residues.

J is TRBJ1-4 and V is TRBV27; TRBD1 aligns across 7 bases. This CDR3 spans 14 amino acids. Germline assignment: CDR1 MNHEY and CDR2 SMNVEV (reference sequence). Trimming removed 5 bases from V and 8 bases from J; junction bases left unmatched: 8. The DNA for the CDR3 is TGTGCCAGCAGTCCCTGGGGCAGGGGGGAAAAACTGTTTTTT. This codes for CASSPWGRGEKLFF.

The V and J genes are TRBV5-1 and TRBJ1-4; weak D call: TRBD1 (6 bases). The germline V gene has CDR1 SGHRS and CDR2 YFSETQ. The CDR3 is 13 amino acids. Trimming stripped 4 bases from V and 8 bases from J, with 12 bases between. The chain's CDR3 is CASSLTGWEKLFF. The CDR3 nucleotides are TGCGCCAGCAGCCTGACAGGATGGGAAAAACTGTTTTTT.

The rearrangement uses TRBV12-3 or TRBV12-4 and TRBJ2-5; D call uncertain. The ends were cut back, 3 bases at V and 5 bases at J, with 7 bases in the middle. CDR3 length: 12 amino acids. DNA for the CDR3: TGTGCCAGCAGTTTTCCGGAGGAGACCCAGTACTTC. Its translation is CASSFPEETQYF.